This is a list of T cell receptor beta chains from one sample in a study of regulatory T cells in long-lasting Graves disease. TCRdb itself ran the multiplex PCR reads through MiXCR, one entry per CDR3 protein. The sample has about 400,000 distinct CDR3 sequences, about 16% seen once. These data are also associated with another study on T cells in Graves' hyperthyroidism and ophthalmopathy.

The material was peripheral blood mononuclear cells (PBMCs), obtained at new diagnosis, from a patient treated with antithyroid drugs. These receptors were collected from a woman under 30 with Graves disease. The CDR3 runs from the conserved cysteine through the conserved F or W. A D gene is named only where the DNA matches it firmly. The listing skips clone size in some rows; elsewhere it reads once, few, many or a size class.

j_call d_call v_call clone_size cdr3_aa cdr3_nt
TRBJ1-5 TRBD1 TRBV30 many CAWSVSGQVNQPQHF TGTGCCTGGAGTGTTAGTGGACAGGTCAATCAGCCCCAGCATTTT
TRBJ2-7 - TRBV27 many CASSGIHEQYF TGTGCCAGCAGTGGTATCCACGAGCAGTACTTC
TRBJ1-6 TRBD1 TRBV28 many CATRHWDRENSPLHF TGTGCCACCCGACATTGGGACAGGGAAAATTCACCCCTCCACTTT
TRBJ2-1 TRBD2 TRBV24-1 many CATSGTSGDPSREQFF TGTGCCACCAGTGGGACTAGCGGGGACCCCTCTCGTGAGCAGTTCTTC
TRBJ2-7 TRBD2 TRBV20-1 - CSASLSGRANEQYF TGCAGTGCTAGCCTTAGCGGGAGAGCTAACGAGCAGTACTTC
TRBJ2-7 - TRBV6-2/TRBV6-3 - CASSNTGAVGYEQYF TGTGCCAGCAGCAATACGGGGGCCGTGGGCTACGAGCAGTACTTC
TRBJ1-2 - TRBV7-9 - CATQVVLGYTF TGTGCCACACAGGTCGTCTTAGGCTACACCTTC
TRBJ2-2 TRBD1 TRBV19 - CASSSGQAVTGELFF TGTGCCAGTAGTTCGGGACAGGCGGTCACCGGGGAGCTGTTTTTT
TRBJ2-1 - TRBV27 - CASSLIGNEQFF TGTGCCAGCAGTTTAATTGGGAATGAGCAGTTCTTC
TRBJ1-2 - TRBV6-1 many CASSPPDRPLLGYTF TGTGCCAGCAGCCCCCCAGACAGGCCCCTTTTGGGCTACACCTTC